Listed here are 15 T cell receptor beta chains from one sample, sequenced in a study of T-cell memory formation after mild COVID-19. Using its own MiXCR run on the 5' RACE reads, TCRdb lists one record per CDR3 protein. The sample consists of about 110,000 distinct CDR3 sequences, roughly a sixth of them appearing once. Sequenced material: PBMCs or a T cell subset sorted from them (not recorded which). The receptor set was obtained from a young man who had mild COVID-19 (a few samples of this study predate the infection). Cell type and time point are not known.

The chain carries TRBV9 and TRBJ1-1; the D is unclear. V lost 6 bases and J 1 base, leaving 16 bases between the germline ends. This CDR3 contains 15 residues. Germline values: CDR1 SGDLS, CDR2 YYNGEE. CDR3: CASTRTKRENTEAFF. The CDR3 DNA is TGTGCCAGCACCCGTACCAAAAGGGAGAACACTGAAGCTTTCTTT.

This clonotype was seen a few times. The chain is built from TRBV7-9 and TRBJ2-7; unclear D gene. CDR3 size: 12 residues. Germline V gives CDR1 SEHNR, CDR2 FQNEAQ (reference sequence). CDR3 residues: CASSFSDGAPDV. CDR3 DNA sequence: TGTGCCAGCAGCTTTAGTGACGGTGCCCCGGACGTC.

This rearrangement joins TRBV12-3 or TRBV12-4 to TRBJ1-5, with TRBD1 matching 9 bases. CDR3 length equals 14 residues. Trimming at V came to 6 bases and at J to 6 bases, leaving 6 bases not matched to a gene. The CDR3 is CASRGTGIGQPQHF. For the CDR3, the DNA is TGTGCCAGCAGAGGGACAGGGATAGGTCAGCCCCAGCATTTT.

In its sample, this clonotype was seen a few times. Here the CDR3 reads CAISWDRGDEQFF. In DNA, the CDR3 is TGTGCCATCAGTTGGGACAGGGGAGATGAGCAGTTCTTC. The rearrangement uses TRBV10-3 and TRBJ2-1, with 10 positions matching TRBD1. The trim removed 5 bases at V and 8 bases at J, leaving 3 bases unmatched. Germline V gene lookup returns CDR1 ENHRY and CDR2 SYGVKD. CDR3 size: 13 residues.

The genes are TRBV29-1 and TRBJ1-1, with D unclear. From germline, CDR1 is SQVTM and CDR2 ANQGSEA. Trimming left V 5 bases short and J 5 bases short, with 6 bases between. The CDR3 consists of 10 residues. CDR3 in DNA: TGCAGCGTTCTTCGGACTGAAGCTTTCTTT. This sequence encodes CSVLRTEAFF.

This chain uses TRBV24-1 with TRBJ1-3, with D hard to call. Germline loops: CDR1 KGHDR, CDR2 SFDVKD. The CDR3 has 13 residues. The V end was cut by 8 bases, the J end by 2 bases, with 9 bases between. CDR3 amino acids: CATTAPTGNTIYF. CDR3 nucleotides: TGTGCCACCACCGCCCCCACTGGAAACACCATATATTTT.

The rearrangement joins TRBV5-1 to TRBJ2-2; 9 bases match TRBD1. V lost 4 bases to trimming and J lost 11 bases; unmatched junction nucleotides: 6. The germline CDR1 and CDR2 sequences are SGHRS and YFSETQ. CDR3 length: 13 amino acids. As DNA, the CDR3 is TGCGCCAGCAGCCCCCTGACAGGGGGAGAGCTGTTTTTT. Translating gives CASSPLTGGELFF.

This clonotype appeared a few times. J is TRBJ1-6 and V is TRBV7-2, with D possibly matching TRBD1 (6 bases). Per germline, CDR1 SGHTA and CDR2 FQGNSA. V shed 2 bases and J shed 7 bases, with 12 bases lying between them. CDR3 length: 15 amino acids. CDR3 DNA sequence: TGTGCCAGCAGCTTATTCGGACAGCCAAATTCACCCCTCCACTTT. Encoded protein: CASSLFGQPNSPLHF.

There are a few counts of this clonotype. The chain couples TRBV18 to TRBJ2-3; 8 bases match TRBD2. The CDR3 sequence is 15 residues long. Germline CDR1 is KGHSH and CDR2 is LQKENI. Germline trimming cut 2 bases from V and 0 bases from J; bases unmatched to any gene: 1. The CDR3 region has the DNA TGTGCCAGCTCACCAACGGGGGGGAGCACAGATACGCAGTATTTT. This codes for CASSPTGGSTDTQYF.

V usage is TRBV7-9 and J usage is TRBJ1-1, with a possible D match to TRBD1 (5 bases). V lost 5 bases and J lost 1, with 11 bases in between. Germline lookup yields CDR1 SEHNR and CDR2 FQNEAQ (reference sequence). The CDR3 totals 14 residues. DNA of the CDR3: TGTGCCAGCAGCCCGGACAACTCGAACACTGAAGCTTTCTTT. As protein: CASSPDNSNTEAFF.

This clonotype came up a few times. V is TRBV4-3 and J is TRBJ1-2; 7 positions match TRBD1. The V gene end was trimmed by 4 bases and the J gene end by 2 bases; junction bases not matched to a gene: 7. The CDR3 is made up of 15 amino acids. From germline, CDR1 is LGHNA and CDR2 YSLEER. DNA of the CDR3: TGCGCCAGCAGCCCAAGGACAGGAGGGAACTATGGCTACACCTTC. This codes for CASSPRTGGNYGYTF.

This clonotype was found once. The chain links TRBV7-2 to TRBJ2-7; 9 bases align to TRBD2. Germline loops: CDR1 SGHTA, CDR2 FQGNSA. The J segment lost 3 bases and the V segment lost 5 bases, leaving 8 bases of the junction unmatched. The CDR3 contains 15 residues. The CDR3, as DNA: TGTGCCAGCAGCCTGCGGGGGGGCAAGGACTACGAGCAGTACTTC. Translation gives CASSLRGGKDYEQYF.

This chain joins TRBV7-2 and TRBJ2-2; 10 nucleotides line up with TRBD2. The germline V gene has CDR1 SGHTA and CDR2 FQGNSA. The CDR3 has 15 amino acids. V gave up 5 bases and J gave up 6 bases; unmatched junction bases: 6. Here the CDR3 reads CASSPSGLAAGELFF. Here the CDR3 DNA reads TGTGCCAGCAGCCCATCCGGACTAGCGGCCGGGGAGCTGTTTTTT. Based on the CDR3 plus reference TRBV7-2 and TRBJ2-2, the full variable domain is GAGVSQSPSNKVTEKGKDVELRCDPISGHTALYWYRQSLGQGLEFLIYFQGNSAPDKSGLPSDRFSAERTGGSVSTLTIQRTQQEDSAVYLCASSPSGLAAGELFFGEGSRLTVL.

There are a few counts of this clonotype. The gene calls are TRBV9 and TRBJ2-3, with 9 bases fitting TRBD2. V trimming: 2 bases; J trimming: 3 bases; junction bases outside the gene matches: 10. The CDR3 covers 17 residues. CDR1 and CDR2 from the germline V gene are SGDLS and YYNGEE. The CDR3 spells CASSVEAGGPGTDTQYF. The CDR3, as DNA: TGTGCCAGCAGCGTTGAAGCGGGGGGCCCGGGGACAGATACGCAGTATTTT.

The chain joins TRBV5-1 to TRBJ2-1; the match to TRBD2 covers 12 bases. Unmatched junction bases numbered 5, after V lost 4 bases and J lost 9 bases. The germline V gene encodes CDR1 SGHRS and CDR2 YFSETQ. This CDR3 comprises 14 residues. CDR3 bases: TGCGCCAGCAGCGGAATGACTAGCGGGGGTGAGCAGTTCTTC. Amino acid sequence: CASSGMTSGGEQFF.